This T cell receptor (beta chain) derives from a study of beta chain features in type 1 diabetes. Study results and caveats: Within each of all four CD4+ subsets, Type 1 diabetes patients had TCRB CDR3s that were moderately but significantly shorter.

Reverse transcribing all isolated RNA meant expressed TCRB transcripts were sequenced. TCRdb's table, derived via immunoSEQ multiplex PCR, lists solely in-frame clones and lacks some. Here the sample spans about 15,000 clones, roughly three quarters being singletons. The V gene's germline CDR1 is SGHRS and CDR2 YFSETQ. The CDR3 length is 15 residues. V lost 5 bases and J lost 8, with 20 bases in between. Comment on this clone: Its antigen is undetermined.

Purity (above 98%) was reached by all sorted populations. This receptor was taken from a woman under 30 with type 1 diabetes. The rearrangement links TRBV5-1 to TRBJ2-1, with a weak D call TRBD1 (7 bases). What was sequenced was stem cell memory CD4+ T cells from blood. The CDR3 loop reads CASSRGRGRTDEQFF. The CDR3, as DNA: TGCGCCAGCAGTCGGGGCAGGGGGAGGACGGATGAGCAGTTCTTC.